Listed below are T cell receptor beta chains from one sample, sequenced in a study of T cells after yellow fever vaccination. TCRdb reprocessed the 5' RACE reads via MiXCR and lists one record per CDR3 protein. Among about 85,000 distinct CDR3 sequences listed, 13% were seen once. The sequencing used CD8+ T cells not binding an NS4B(214-222) dextramer, sorted from PBMCs, collected roughly 20 days after the first yellow fever vaccination. These receptors originate from a man aged 18-30 years who received the YFV17D yellow fever vaccine. CDR3s include the opening cysteine and the closing phenylalanine or tryptophan. D genes are given only for firm matches. Where a row states a size, it is once, few, many or the class of an expanded clone; other rows omit it.

V gene: TRBV4-1; J gene: TRBJ2-1; clone size: few; D gene: TRBD2; CDR3 DNA: TGCGCCAGCACCCTCCTGGGAGGGGATAATGAGCAGTTCTTC; CDR3 protein: CASTLLGGDNEQFF
V gene: TRBV7-9; J gene: TRBJ2-2; clone size: -; D gene: TRBD2; CDR3 DNA: TGTGCCAGCACCTCCGGGACTAGCGGGGGGAACACCGGGGAGCTGTTTTTT; CDR3 protein: CASTSGTSGGNTGELFF
V gene: TRBV7-6; J gene: TRBJ2-7; clone size: -; D gene: TRBD1; CDR3 DNA: TGTGCCAGCGCTACAGGGGGCGGGTACGAGCAGTACTTC; CDR3 protein: CASATGGGYEQYF
V gene: TRBV4-1; J gene: TRBJ2-1; clone size: -; D gene: -; CDR3 DNA: TGCGCCAGCAGCCTCCGCGTGGGCGATGAGCAGTTCTTC; CDR3 protein: CASSLRVGDEQFF
V gene: TRBV12-3/TRBV12-4; J gene: TRBJ2-3; clone size: few; D gene: -; CDR3 DNA: TGTGCCAGCACCCCAGGAGGCGGGATATTCGGCACGCAGTATTTT; CDR3 protein: CASTPGGGIFGTQYF
V gene: TRBV29-1; J gene: TRBJ2-1; clone size: few; D gene: -; CDR3 DNA: TGCAGCGTTGACTACAATGAGCAGTTCTTC; CDR3 protein: CSVDYNEQFF
V gene: TRBV27; J gene: TRBJ1-6; clone size: few; D gene: -; CDR3 DNA: TGTGCCAGCGGAATTAATTCACCCCTCCACTTT; CDR3 protein: CASGINSPLHF
V gene: TRBV6-1; J gene: TRBJ2-1; clone size: -; D gene: TRBD1; CDR3 DNA: TGTGCCAGCAGGGGACCCCGACAGGGGGCTTACAATGAGCAGTTCTTC; CDR3 protein: CASRGPRQGAYNEQFF
V gene: TRBV6-6; J gene: TRBJ1-5; clone size: few; D gene: -; CDR3 DNA: TGTGCCACATCCGCGGTAAATCAGCCCCAGCATTTT; CDR3 protein: CATSAVNQPQHF
V gene: TRBV7-2; J gene: TRBJ2-2; clone size: few; D gene: TRBD2; CDR3 DNA: TGTGCCAGCAGCTTAGTGGGCGGGGGGGCCACCGGGGAGCTGTTTTTT; CDR3 protein: CASSLVGGGATGELFF
V gene: TRBV25-1; J gene: TRBJ2-1; clone size: many; D gene: TRBD1; CDR3 DNA: TGTGCCAGCAGTGACACAGGGGGCTTTGAGCAGTTCTTC; CDR3 protein: CASSDTGGFEQFF
V gene: TRBV12-3/TRBV12-4; J gene: TRBJ2-3; clone size: few; D gene: -; CDR3 DNA: TGTGCCAGCAGTTTGGGAGAAGGACAGAGCACAGATACGCAGTATTTT; CDR3 protein: CASSLGEGQSTDTQYF
V gene: TRBV5-1; J gene: TRBJ1-2; clone size: -; D gene: -; CDR3 DNA: TGCGCCAGCAGTCAGCCCGACAGGAGGGATGGCTACACCTTC; CDR3 protein: CASSQPDRRDGYTF
V gene: TRBV4-2; J gene: TRBJ2-2; clone size: -; D gene: TRBD1; CDR3 DNA: TGTGCCAGCAGCCACACGCCGGGACAGAATTTTATCGGGGAGCTGTTTTTT; CDR3 protein: CASSHTPGQNFIGELFF
V gene: TRBV2; J gene: TRBJ1-5; clone size: -; D gene: -; CDR3 DNA: TGTGCCAGCAGTGAAGGCGGGGGTCAGCCCCAGCATTTT; CDR3 protein: CASSEGGGQPQHF
V gene: TRBV5-6; J gene: TRBJ2-1; clone size: few; D gene: -; CDR3 DNA: TGTGCCAGCAGCTTCGAGACTACCCAGTTCTTC; CDR3 protein: CASSFETTQFF
V gene: TRBV5-1; J gene: TRBJ2-3; clone size: -; D gene: -; CDR3 DNA: TGCGCCAGCAGCCCCGTTTCCGGACTCAGCACAGATACGCAGTATTTT; CDR3 protein: CASSPVSGLSTDTQYF
V gene: TRBV9; J gene: TRBJ2-1; clone size: once; D gene: -; CDR3 DNA: TGTGCCAGCAGCGGAACCGGGACAGAGCAGTTCTTC; CDR3 protein: CASSGTGTEQFF
V gene: TRBV3-1; J gene: TRBJ1-2; clone size: few; D gene: -; CDR3 DNA: TGTGCCAGCAGCCAAGATATGGCTAACTATGGCTACACCTTC; CDR3 protein: CASSQDMANYGYTF
V gene: TRBV6-5; J gene: TRBJ2-7; clone size: -; D gene: TRBD1; CDR3 DNA: TGTGCCAGCAGTTACCCGACAGGGGGGTACGAGCAGTACTTC; CDR3 protein: CASSYPTGGYEQYF
V gene: TRBV12-3/TRBV12-4; J gene: TRBJ2-1; clone size: many; D gene: -; CDR3 DNA: TGTGCCAGCAGTTTAGGGCAGGTCGACAATGAGCAGTTCTTC; CDR3 protein: CASSLGQVDNEQFF
V gene: TRBV14; J gene: TRBJ2-5; clone size: -; D gene: -; CDR3 DNA: TGTGCCAGCAGCCAAGAGAACCAGGAAGAGACCCAGTACTTC; CDR3 protein: CASSQENQEETQYF
V gene: TRBV5-1; J gene: TRBJ2-3; clone size: few; D gene: -; CDR3 DNA: TGCGCCAGCAGCTCCCAGCTATTCCCGCAGTATTTT; CDR3 protein: CASSSQLFPQYF
V gene: TRBV6-5; J gene: TRBJ1-6; clone size: -; D gene: -; CDR3 DNA: TGTGCCAGCAAGGGCGGGAATTCACCCCTCCACTTT; CDR3 protein: CASKGGNSPLHF
V gene: TRBV27; J gene: TRBJ2-7; clone size: few; D gene: TRBD1; CDR3 DNA: TGTGCCAGCAGTTTACAGGACAGGGCCCACGAGCAGTACTTC; CDR3 protein: CASSLQDRAHEQYF
V gene: TRBV9; J gene: TRBJ2-5; clone size: few; D gene: -; CDR3 DNA: TGTGCCAGCAGCGTAGGACCTGCGGTGTCCGAGGAGACCCAGTACTTC; CDR3 protein: CASSVGPAVSEETQYF
V gene: TRBV5-1; J gene: TRBJ1-6; clone size: -; D gene: -; CDR3 DNA: TGCGCCAGCAGCTTCCGCTCAGGAGGCTATAATTCACCCCTCCACTTT; CDR3 protein: CASSFRSGGYNSPLHF
V gene: TRBV27; J gene: TRBJ2-2; clone size: -; D gene: -; CDR3 DNA: TGTGCCAGCAGTTTCGAGTTAGATTTATGGACCGGGGAGCTGTTTTTT; CDR3 protein: CASSFELDLWTGELFF
V gene: TRBV20-1; J gene: TRBJ2-5; clone size: few; D gene: -; CDR3 DNA: TGCAGTGCCGAGCCGGAGGTAGGGGAGACCCAGTACTTC; CDR3 protein: CSAEPEVGETQYF
V gene: TRBV21-1; J gene: TRBJ1-5; clone size: -; D gene: -; CDR3 DNA: TGTGCCAGCAGCTTACCGGGACAGGGAATAACCCAGCCCCAGCATTTT; CDR3 protein: CASSLPGQGITQPQHF
V gene: TRBV28; J gene: TRBJ2-3; clone size: -; D gene: TRBD2; CDR3 DNA: TGTGCCAGCAGTTTAGGGGGGGGGGACACAGATACGCAGTATTTT; CDR3 protein: CASSLGGGDTDTQYF
V gene: TRBV4-1; J gene: TRBJ1-5; clone size: few; D gene: -; CDR3 DNA: TGCGCCAGCAGCCCCCGGCAGGACGGGCAGCCCCAGCATTTT; CDR3 protein: CASSPRQDGQPQHF
V gene: TRBV6-5; J gene: TRBJ1-2; clone size: few; D gene: -; CDR3 DNA: TGTGCCAGCAGCTCCTCCGGCTCGTCGGGGTATGGCTACACCTTC; CDR3 protein: CASSSSGSSGYGYTF
V gene: TRBV7-3; J gene: TRBJ2-1; clone size: -; D gene: TRBD1; CDR3 DNA: TGTGCCAGCAGCCGGGACAGGGATTACAATGAGCAGTTCTTC; CDR3 protein: CASSRDRDYNEQFF
V gene: TRBV12-3/TRBV12-4; J gene: TRBJ2-7; clone size: -; D gene: TRBD2; CDR3 DNA: TGTGCCAGCAGTTTAGCTGGACTAGCGGGGACTGACGAGCAGTACTTC; CDR3 protein: CASSLAGLAGTDEQYF
V gene: TRBV11-1; J gene: TRBJ2-1; clone size: many; D gene: -; CDR3 DNA: TGTGCCAGCAGCTTAGAAGGTCGTGAGCAGTTCTTC; CDR3 protein: CASSLEGREQFF
V gene: TRBV27; J gene: TRBJ2-1; clone size: -; D gene: -; CDR3 DNA: TGTGCCAGCACCCATAAAGGGGTAGGGGGTGGTGGTGAGCAGTTCTTC; CDR3 protein: CASTHKGVGGGGEQFF
V gene: TRBV5-6; J gene: TRBJ2-7; clone size: -; D gene: -; CDR3 DNA: TGTGCCAGCACACACTCATACTACGACGGATACGAGCAGTACTTC; CDR3 protein: CASTHSYYDGYEQYF
V gene: TRBV29-1; J gene: TRBJ2-5; clone size: many; D gene: -; CDR3 DNA: TGCAGCGTTGAATACACGGAAAAAGAGACCCAGTACTTC; CDR3 protein: CSVEYTEKETQYF
V gene: TRBV20-1; J gene: TRBJ2-2; clone size: few; D gene: -; CDR3 DNA: TGCAGTGCGTACTCTAGTGTCACCGGGGAGCTGTTTTTT; CDR3 protein: CSAYSSVTGELFF
V gene: TRBV7-9; J gene: TRBJ1-5; clone size: -; D gene: -; CDR3 DNA: TGTGCCAGCAGCTTCGAAGATCAGCCCCAGCATTTT; CDR3 protein: CASSFEDQPQHF
V gene: TRBV4-1; J gene: TRBJ2-2; clone size: few; D gene: -; CDR3 DNA: TGCGCCAGCAGCTCAAGGGGGGAGGTTAACACCGGGGAGCTGTTTTTT; CDR3 protein: CASSSRGEVNTGELFF
V gene: TRBV7-3; J gene: TRBJ2-3; clone size: -; D gene: -; CDR3 DNA: TGTGCCAGCAGTTCCACAGGGTTGAGTACAGATACGCAGTATTTT; CDR3 protein: CASSSTGLSTDTQYF
V gene: TRBV2; J gene: TRBJ1-1; clone size: many; D gene: -; CDR3 DNA: TGTGCCAGCAGAACTCTGAACACTGAAGCTTTCTTT; CDR3 protein: CASRTLNTEAFF
V gene: TRBV20-1; J gene: TRBJ2-1; clone size: many; D gene: -; CDR3 DNA: TGCAGTGCTAGACGCCCGCTTGGGAATGAGCAGTTCTTC; CDR3 protein: CSARRPLGNEQFF
V gene: TRBV5-8; J gene: TRBJ2-4; clone size: -; D gene: -; CDR3 DNA: TGTGCCAGCAGCCCAGGAGGGGGACGTGTGGCCAAAAACATTCAGTACTTC; CDR3 protein: CASSPGGGRVAKNIQYF
V gene: TRBV7-8; J gene: TRBJ2-1; clone size: -; D gene: TRBD1; CDR3 DNA: TGTGCCAGCAGCTTAGCGGACAGGGGATCGAGGGAGCAGTTCTTC; CDR3 protein: CASSLADRGSREQFF
V gene: TRBV27; J gene: TRBJ2-3; clone size: -; D gene: -; CDR3 DNA: TGTGCCAGCAGTCCCCTGGCCCCTGGAGCGGATACGCAGTATTTT; CDR3 protein: CASSPLAPGADTQYF
V gene: TRBV29-1; J gene: TRBJ1-3; clone size: few; D gene: -; CDR3 DNA: TGCAGCGTTGACCCCACCTCCTCTGGAAACACCATATATTTT; CDR3 protein: CSVDPTSSGNTIYF